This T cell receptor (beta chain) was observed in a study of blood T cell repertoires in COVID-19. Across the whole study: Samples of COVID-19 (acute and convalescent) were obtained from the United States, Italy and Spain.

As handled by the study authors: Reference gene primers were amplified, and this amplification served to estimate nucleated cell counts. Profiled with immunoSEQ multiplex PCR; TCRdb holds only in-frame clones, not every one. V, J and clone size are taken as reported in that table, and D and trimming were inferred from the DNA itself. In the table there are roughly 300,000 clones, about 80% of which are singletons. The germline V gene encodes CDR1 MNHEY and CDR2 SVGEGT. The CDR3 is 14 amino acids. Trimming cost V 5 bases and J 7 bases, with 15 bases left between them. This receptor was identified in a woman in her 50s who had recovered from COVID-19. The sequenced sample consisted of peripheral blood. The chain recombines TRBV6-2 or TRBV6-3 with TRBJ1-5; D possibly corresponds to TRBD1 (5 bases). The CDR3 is CASSAPGGGQPQHF. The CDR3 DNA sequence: TGTGCCAGCAGTGCCCCCGGGGGGGGACAGCCCCAGCATTTT.